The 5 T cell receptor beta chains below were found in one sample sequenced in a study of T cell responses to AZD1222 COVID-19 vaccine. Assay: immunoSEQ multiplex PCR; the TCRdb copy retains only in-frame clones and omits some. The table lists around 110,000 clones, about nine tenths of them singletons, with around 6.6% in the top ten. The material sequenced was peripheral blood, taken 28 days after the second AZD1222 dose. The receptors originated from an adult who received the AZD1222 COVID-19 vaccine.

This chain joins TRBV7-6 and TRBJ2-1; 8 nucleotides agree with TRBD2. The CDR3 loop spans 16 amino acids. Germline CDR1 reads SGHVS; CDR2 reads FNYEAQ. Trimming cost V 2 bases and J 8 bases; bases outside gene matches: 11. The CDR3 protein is CASSLTAGDYRDEQFF. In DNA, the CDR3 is TGTGCCAGCAGCTTAACAGCGGGGGACTATAGGGATGAGCAGTTCTTC. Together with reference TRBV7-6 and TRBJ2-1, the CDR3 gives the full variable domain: GAGVSQSPRYKVTKRGQDVALRCDPISGHVSLYWYRQALGQGPEFLTYFNYEAQQDKSGLPNDRFSAERPEGSISTLTIQRTEQRDSAMYRCASSLTAGDYRDEQFFGPGTRLTVL.

The CDR3 coding sequence is TGCGCCAGCAGCTTGGTTACCTGGCAGAATGAGCAGTTCTTC. Residues: CASSLVTWQNEQFF. This chain uses TRBV5-1 with TRBJ2-1; D is ambiguous. This CDR3 has 14 amino acids. Deletions cut 0 bases from V and 7 bases from J, with 11 bases between. Germline lookup yields CDR1 SGHRS and CDR2 YFSETQ.

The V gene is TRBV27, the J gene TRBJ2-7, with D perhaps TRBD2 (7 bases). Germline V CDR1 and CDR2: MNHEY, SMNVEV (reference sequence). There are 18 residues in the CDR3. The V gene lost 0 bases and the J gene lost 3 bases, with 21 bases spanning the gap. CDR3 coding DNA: TGTGCCAGCAGTTTATCAGTGTCGGGGCGGGGGCTAATCTACGAGCAGTACTTC. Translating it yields CASSLSVSGRGLIYEQYF.

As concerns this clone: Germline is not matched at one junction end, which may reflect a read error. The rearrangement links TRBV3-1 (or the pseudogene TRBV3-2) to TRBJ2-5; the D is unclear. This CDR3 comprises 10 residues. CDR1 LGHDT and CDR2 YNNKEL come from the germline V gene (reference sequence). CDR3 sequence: CASSQETQYF. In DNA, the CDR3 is TGTGCCAGCAGCCAAGAAACCCAGTACTTC.

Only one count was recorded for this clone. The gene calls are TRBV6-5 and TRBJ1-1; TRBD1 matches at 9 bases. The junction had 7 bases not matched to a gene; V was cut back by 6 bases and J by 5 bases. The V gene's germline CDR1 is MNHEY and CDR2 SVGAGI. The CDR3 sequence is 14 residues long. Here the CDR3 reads CASRSGQGKTEAFF. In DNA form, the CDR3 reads TGTGCCAGCAGGTCTGGACAGGGGAAGACTGAAGCTTTCTTT.